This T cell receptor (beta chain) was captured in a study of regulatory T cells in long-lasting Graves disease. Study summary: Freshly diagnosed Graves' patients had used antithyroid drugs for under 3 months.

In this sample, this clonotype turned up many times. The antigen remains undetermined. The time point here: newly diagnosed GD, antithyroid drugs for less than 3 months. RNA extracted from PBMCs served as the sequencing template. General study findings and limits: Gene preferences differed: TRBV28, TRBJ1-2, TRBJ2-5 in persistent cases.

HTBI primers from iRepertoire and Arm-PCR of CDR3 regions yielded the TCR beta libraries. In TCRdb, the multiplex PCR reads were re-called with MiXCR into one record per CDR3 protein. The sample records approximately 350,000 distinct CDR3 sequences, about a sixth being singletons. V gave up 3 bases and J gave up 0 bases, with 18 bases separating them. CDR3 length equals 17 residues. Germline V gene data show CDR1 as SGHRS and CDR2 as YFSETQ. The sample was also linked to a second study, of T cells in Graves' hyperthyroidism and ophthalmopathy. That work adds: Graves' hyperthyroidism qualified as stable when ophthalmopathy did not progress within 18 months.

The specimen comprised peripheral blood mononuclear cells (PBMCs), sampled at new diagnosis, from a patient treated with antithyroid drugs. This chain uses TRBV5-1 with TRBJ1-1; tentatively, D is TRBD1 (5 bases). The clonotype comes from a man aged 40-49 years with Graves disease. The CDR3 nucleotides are TGCGCCAGCAGCTCGGCCACCGGGACGGAACTGAACACTGAAGCTTTCTTT. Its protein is CASSSATGTELNTEAFF.